This T cell receptor (beta chain) was captured by sequencing in a study of blood T cell repertoires in COVID-19. The wider study: Both acute and convalescent COVID-19 samples were obtained from the United States, Italy and Spain.

The protocol was immunoSEQ multiplex PCR, while the TCRdb copy is restricted to in-frame clones and leaves out a portion. The sample includes roughly 33,000 clones, 70% to 85% seen only once; the top ten take 7.4%. The V gene's germline CDR1 is MGHDK and CDR2 SYGVNS. The CDR3 length is 14 residues. V was pared by 5 bases and J by 7 bases, with 15 bases between. This TCR came from a woman aged 55 to 70 with acute or convalescent COVID-19. J is TRBJ1-5 and V is TRBV25-1; D perhaps matches TRBD1 (5 bases). Sequenced sample: peripheral blood. The CDR3 DNA follows: TGTGCCAGCAGTCGCCCCGGGGAGGGGCAGCCCCAGCATTTT. Translation: CASSRPGEGQPQHF.